Presented here are 8 T cell receptor beta chains from one specimen sequenced in a study of blood T cell repertoires in COVID-19. Produced via immunoSEQ multiplex PCR; TCRdb's table is partial and in-frame only. The table lists about 300,000 clones, roughly 83% of them singletons, with more than 1.1% in the top ten. The sequenced sample was peripheral blood. Receptors were obtained from a human donor with COVID-19, enrolled during active disease. The donor label of this sample is uncertain.

This clone showed up just a few times. The V gene is TRBV5-1, the J gene TRBJ1-2; 7 bases line up with TRBD1. Germline assignment: CDR1 SGHRS and CDR2 YFSETQ. This CDR3 is built from 13 residues. V was pared by 4 bases and J by 6 bases, with 6 bases of the junction left unmatched. This chain's CDR3 is CASSRNRGDGYTF. The CDR3, as DNA: TGCGCCAGCAGCAGAAACAGGGGAGATGGCTACACCTTC.

The CDR3 DNA reads TGCGCCAGCAGCGGGTCGACAGGGGGATACATTCAGTACTTC. Protein: CASSGSTGGYIQYF. The chain links TRBV5-1 to TRBJ2-4, with TRBD1 matching over 9 bases. CDR1 is SGHRS, CDR2 YFSETQ, per germline. The CDR3 loop spans 14 amino acids. Trimming at V came to 4 bases and at J to 8 bases, leaving 7 bases not matched to a gene.

The genes are TRBV28 and TRBJ1-6; D unclear. The V end was cut by 10 bases, the J end by 7 bases, with 17 bases between. Germline V CDR1 and CDR2: MDHEN, SYDVKM. CDR3 size: 14 residues. CDR3 in amino acids: CATSEGLGNSPLHF. In DNA form, the CDR3 reads TGTGCCACTTCTGAGGGCCTTGGGAATTCACCCCTCCACTTT. Using reference TRBV28 and TRBJ1-6 for the parts outside the CDR3, the full variable domain is DVKVTQSSRYLVKRTGEKVFLECVQDMDHENMFWYRQDPGLGLRLIYFSYDVKMKEKGDIPEGYSVSREKKERFSLILESASTNQTSMYLCATSEGLGNSPLHFGNGTRLTVT.

This clone was seen a few times. In the same sample, other DNA sequences code for this CDR3. This CDR3 reads CASSVSSYEQYF. CDR3 bases: TGTGCCAGCAGCGTCTCCAGCTACGAGCAGTACTTC. V and J are TRBV2 and TRBJ2-7; no clear D. Germline CDR1 reads SNHLY; CDR2 reads FYNNEI. Trimming left V 6 bases short and J 3 bases short, with 9 bases between. The CDR3 consists of 12 residues. Full variable domain (rest looked up from reference TRBV2 and TRBJ2-7): EPEVTQTPSHQVTQMGQEVILRCVPISNHLYFYWYRQILGQKVEFLVSFYNNEISEKSEIFDDQFSVERPDGSNFTLKIRSTKLEDSAMYFCASSVSSYEQYFGPGTRLTVT.

The chain joins TRBV5-6 to TRBJ2-3, with 8 bases fitting TRBD2. The CDR3 sequence is 17 residues long. The trim removed 0 bases at V and 2 bases at J, leaving 8 bases unmatched. Looked up from germline, CDR1 is SGHDT and CDR2 is YYEEEE. The CDR3 DNA is TGTGCCAGCAGCTTGGCCAGCGGGAGAGCTATCACAGATACGCAGTATTTT. It is translated as CASSLASGRAITDTQYF. Full variable domain (outside the CDR3, taken from reference TRBV5-6 and TRBJ2-3): DAGVTQSPTHLIKTRGQQVTLRCSPKSGHDTVSWYQQALGQGPQFIFQYYEEEERQRGNFPDRFSGHQFPNYSSELNVNALLLGDSALYLCASSLASGRAITDTQYFGPGTRLTVL.

This clone turned up a few times. V usage is TRBV28 and J usage is TRBJ1-1, with D perhaps matching TRBD1 (5 bases). Germline V gene sequence: CDR1 MDHEN, CDR2 SYDVKM. The CDR3 loop spans 13 amino acids. Trimming cost V 6 bases and J 0 bases, with 8 bases left between them. The CDR3, as DNA: TGTGCCAGCAGACTGACAGTGAACACTGAAGCTTTCTTT. Translating gives CASRLTVNTEAFF.

The chain links TRBV10-1 to TRBJ2-7; no reliable D call. With 0 bases removed from V and 5 bases from J, the gap between germline ends came to 14 bases. This CDR3 has 15 amino acids. Germline lookup yields CDR1 WNHNN and CDR2 SYGVQD (reference sequence). CDR3 sequence: CASSESGGGVNEQYF. The DNA for the CDR3 is TGCGCCAGCAGTGAGTCGGGTGGCGGCGTTAACGAGCAGTACTTC.

This rearrangement joins TRBV5-1 to TRBJ1-2; 9 nucleotides match TRBD1. Trimming removed 6 bases from V and 4 bases from J; junction bases left unmatched: 1. CDR3 length: 12 residues. Germline values: CDR1 SGHRS, CDR2 YFSETQ. The CDR3: CASTGQGYGYTF. The CDR3 coding sequence is TGCGCCAGCACGGGACAGGGCTATGGCTACACCTTC.